The 24 T cell receptor beta chains below come from one sample, sequenced in a study of technical replicates of blood from a few donors. Using immunoSEQ multiplex PCR, the repertoire was profiled, and TCRdb retains in-frame clones only, with some absent. The sample contains some 80,000 clones, roughly 96% of which appear only once. The sequenced material came from T cells isolated from PBMCs. These receptors were collected from a human donor in good health.

The chain joins TRBV4-1 to TRBJ2-1; D perhaps matches TRBD1 (6 bases). Germline values: CDR1 MGHRA, CDR2 YSYEKL. The CDR3 spans 17 residues. Trimming shortened V by 0 bases and J by 2 bases, and 14 bases separated the two germline ends. The CDR3 loop is CASSQDWRTDPYNEQFF. The CDR3 coding sequence is TGCGCCAGCAGCCAAGACTGGCGGACAGACCCCTACAATGAGCAGTTCTTC.

The count of this clone is one. This chain uses TRBV9 with TRBJ1-1, with 8 bases that match TRBD1. The ends lost 3 bases at V and 0 bases at J; junction bases unmatched: 1. CDR1 and CDR2 (germline): SGDLS, YYNGEE. CDR3 length: 14 residues. The chain's CDR3 is CASSGQGMNTEAFF. The CDR3 DNA follows: TGTGCCAGCAGCGGACAGGGGATGAACACTGAAGCTTTCTTT.

The V gene is TRBV4-1, the J gene TRBJ2-1; possibly TRBD1 for D (6 bases). Trimming removed 1 base from V and 8 bases from J, with 15 bases in between. CDR3 size: 15 residues. Per the germline V gene, CDR1 is MGHRA and CDR2 is YSYEKL. The CDR3 spells CASSQVQGGWDEQFF. CDR3 DNA: TGCGCCAGCAGCCAAGTACAGGGTGGGTGGGATGAGCAGTTCTTC.

The chain uses TRBV6-6 and TRBJ1-4; 8 bases map to TRBD1. Germline V gives CDR1 MNHNY, CDR2 SVGAGI (reference sequence). The trim removed 11 bases at V and 5 bases at J, leaving 7 bases unmatched. This CDR3 contains 13 residues. The CDR3 DNA follows: TGTGCCGTGACGCAGGGGGCAAATGAAAAACTGTTTTTT. This gives the protein CAVTQGANEKLFF.

The V call is TRBV5-1, the J call TRBJ2-7; TRBD2 is a possible D gene (5 bases). Germline values: CDR1 SGHRS, CDR2 YFSETQ. V lost 0 bases and J lost 0, with 13 bases in between. The CDR3 has 16 residues. CDR3 DNA: TGCGCCAGCAGCTTGGTATACGGGATGAGCTCCTACGAGCAGTACTTC. Translating it yields CASSLVYGMSSYEQYF.

The genes are TRBV19 and TRBJ1-5; D may be TRBD1 (5 bases). Germline values: CDR1 LNHDA, CDR2 SQIVND (reference sequence). The CDR3 is 14 residues long. Trimming removed 8 bases from V and 6 bases from J, with 17 bases in between. The CDR3 loop reads CASRRGGERQPQHF. The CDR3, as DNA: TGTGCCAGTCGGAGGGGAGGTGAGCGTCAGCCCCAGCATTTT.

Only one count was recorded for this clone. The CDR3 here is CASSLGTSGRDEQFF. The CDR3 DNA follows: TGTGCCAGCAGTTTAGGGACTAGCGGGCGCGATGAGCAGTTCTTC. This chain links TRBV28 with TRBJ2-1, with 12 bases matching TRBD2. CDR3 length: 15 amino acids. CDR1 and CDR2 from the germline V gene are MDHEN and SYDVKM. Trimming removed 2 bases from V and 8 bases from J; junction bases left unmatched: 4.

The chain uses TRBV19 and TRBJ2-1; 8 bases fit TRBD2. Trimming cost V 6 bases and J 3 bases; bases outside gene matches: 7. There are 15 residues in the CDR3. Per the germline V gene, CDR1 is LNHDA and CDR2 is SQIVND (reference sequence). CDR3 amino acids: CASRDGRADYNEQFF. The CDR3 DNA reads as TGTGCCAGTAGAGACGGGAGGGCTGACTACAATGAGCAGTTCTTC.

V gene TRBV9 combines with J gene TRBJ2-1; TRBD2 matches at 7 bases. The V gene's germline CDR1 is SGDLS and CDR2 YYNGEE. Unmatched junction bases numbered 17, after V lost 2 bases and J lost 9 bases. This CDR3 spans 17 amino acids. CDR3 coding DNA: TGTGCCAGCAGCGTCTATTCCGGGACTACTCTATCGCGTGAGCAGTTCTTC. This sequence encodes CASSVYSGTTLSREQFF.

The rearrangement uses TRBV6-5 and TRBJ1-3; TRBD1 is a possible D gene (5 bases). V lost 10 bases to trimming and J lost 1 base, with 17 bases between them. CDR3 length: 15 residues. Germline assignment: CDR1 MNHEY and CDR2 SVGAGI. The chain's CDR3 is CATSRQGSSGNTIYF. CDR3 nucleotide sequence: TGTGCCACCAGCCGGCAGGGATCTTCTGGAAACACCATATATTTT.

The V call is TRBV6-1, the J call TRBJ2-1, with 8 bases matching TRBD2. From germline, CDR1 is MNHNS and CDR2 SASEGT. This CDR3 region has 14 residues. V was pared by 7 bases and J by 8 bases, with 10 bases of the junction left unmatched. The CDR3 coding sequence is TGTGCCAGCAAGTGGACTAGCCTAGTGGATGAGCAGTTCTTC. Translating gives CASKWTSLVDEQFF.

The chain links TRBV4-1 to TRBJ2-4; maybe TRBD1 (6 bases). The CDR3 is 16 residues long. The germline CDR1 and CDR2 sequences are MGHRA and YSYEKL. The ends were cut back, 3 bases at V and 3 bases at J, with 15 bases in the middle. CDR3 nucleotide sequence: TGCGCCAGCAGCCAGGTTAATGCAGGGGACAAAAACATTCAGTACTTC. Translation gives CASSQVNAGDKNIQYF.

The chain combines TRBV2 with TRBJ1-3; a weak D match, TRBD1 (5 bases). The V end was cut by 2 bases, the J end by 4 bases, with 15 bases between. Per the germline V gene, CDR1 is SNHLY and CDR2 is FYNNEI. This CDR3 region has 16 residues. CDR3 in DNA: TGTGCCAGCAGTGAATGGGGCAGCCTTTCGGGAAACACCATATATTTT. Its protein is CASSEWGSLSGNTIYF.

The chain couples TRBV30 to TRBJ1-2, with D hard to call. Germline loops: CDR1 GTSNPN, CDR2 SVGIG (reference sequence). The CDR3 runs 13 residues. Trimming left V 4 bases short and J 7 bases short, with 16 bases between. The CDR3 nucleotides read TGTGCCTGGACCTCCCTAGGGAGTTTTGGCTACACCTTC. The encoded protein is CAWTSLGSFGYTF.

This chain connects TRBV7-8 to TRBJ2-7, with a weak D call TRBD2 (6 bases). V lost 1 base, J lost 3 bases, and 16 bases lay in between. This CDR3 has 16 residues. Germline CDR1 and CDR2: SGHVS and FQNEAQ. DNA for the CDR3: TGTGCCAGCAGCTTAGTCGCGGCACTAGCAAGCTACGAGCAGTACTTC. This encodes CASSLVAALASYEQYF.

J is TRBJ2-2 and V is TRBV10-1; 11 bases fit TRBD2. The CDR3 contains 17 residues. Germline loops: CDR1 WNHNN, CDR2 SYGVQD (reference sequence). V dropped 5 bases and J dropped 7; count of bases not matched to a gene: 12. The CDR3 protein is CASSKDVAGGPNGELFF. The DNA for the CDR3 is TGCGCCAGCAGTAAGGACGTAGCGGGAGGGCCAAACGGGGAGCTGTTTTTT.

The chain combines TRBV7-9 with TRBJ2-5; no clear D gene. The V end was cut by 4 bases, the J end by 0 bases, with 3 bases between. CDR1 SEHNR and CDR2 FQNEAQ come from the germline V gene (reference sequence). The CDR3 runs to 12 residues. The CDR3 region has the DNA TGTGCCAGCAGCTCGGACCAAGAGACCCAGTACTTC. Its protein is CASSSDQETQYF. Based on the CDR3 plus reference TRBV7-9 and TRBJ2-5, the full variable domain is DTGVSQNPRHKITKRGQNVTFRCDPISEHNRLYWYRQTLGQGPEFLTYFQNEAQLEKSRLLSDRFSAERPKGSFSTLEIQRTEQGDSAMYLCASSSDQETQYFGPGTRLLVL.

This chain links TRBV2 with TRBJ2-7, with no clear D. This CDR3 has 12 amino acids. Germline assignment: CDR1 SNHLY and CDR2 FYNNEI. Trimming took 5 bases from V and 6 from J, leaving 11 bases between them. CDR3 DNA sequence: TGTGCCAGCAGTCCCCAATTTTCCGAGCAGTACTTC. Translating gives CASSPQFSEQYF. Combining the CDR3 with reference TRBV2 and TRBJ2-7 gives the whole variable domain EPEVTQTPSHQVTQMGQEVILRCVPISNHLYFYWYRQILGQKVEFLVSFYNNEISEKSEIFDDQFSVERPDGSNFTLKIRSTKLEDSAMYFCASSPQFSEQYFGPGTRLTVT.

V and J are TRBV5-6 and TRBJ2-3; 12 nucleotides line up with TRBD2. J lost 9 bases, V lost 0 bases, and 14 bases had no gene match. This CDR3 contains 18 residues. Germline V CDR1 and CDR2: SGHDT, YYEEEE. As DNA, the CDR3 is TGTGCCAGCAGCTTGGGGCCCAGACTAGCGGGAGCATACGGCACGCAGTATTTT. Its translation: CASSLGPRLAGAYGTQYF.

This clone was counted once. The V gene is TRBV7-6, the J gene TRBJ2-2, with 12 bases aligning to TRBD2. CDR1 is SGHVS and CDR2 is FNYEAQ in the germline V gene. The CDR3 consists of 16 residues. With V trimmed by 5 bases and J by 6 bases, 7 bases remained unmatched. Here the CDR3 DNA reads TGTGCCAGCAGCGTGCGACTAGCGGGAGTTGCCGGGGAGCTGTTTTTT. Amino acid sequence: CASSVRLAGVAGELFF. The entire variable domain, with the rest obtained from reference TRBV7-6 and TRBJ2-2, is as follows: GAGVSQSPRYKVTKRGQDVALRCDPISGHVSLYWYRQALGQGPEFLTYFNYEAQQDKSGLPNDRFSAERPEGSISTLTIQRTEQRDSAMYRCASSVRLAGVAGELFFGEGSRLTVL.

The chain combines TRBV15 with TRBJ1-5, with 7 positions matching TRBD1. Germline V gene lookup returns CDR1 LNHNV and CDR2 YYDKDF (reference sequence). The J segment lost 12 bases and the V segment lost 3 bases, leaving 8 bases of the junction unmatched. CDR3 length: 13 amino acids. The CDR3 sequence is CATSSALTGLQHF. CDR3 nucleotides: TGTGCCACCAGCAGTGCACTGACAGGGCTCCAGCATTTT.

The rearrangement links TRBV7-9 to TRBJ1-1; D unresolved. Germline CDR1 is SEHNR and CDR2 is FQNEAQ (reference sequence). This CDR3 contains 13 residues. With 4 bases removed from V and 0 bases from J, the gap between germline ends came to 6 bases. CDR3 nucleotide sequence: TGTGCCAGCAGCTCTGACATGAACACTGAAGCTTTCTTT. This codes for CASSSDMNTEAFF.

V and J are TRBV10-1 and TRBJ2-6, with a weak D call TRBD2 (5 bases). Trimming took off 5 bases at V and 4 bases at J, with 9 bases between the two ends. This CDR3 is built from 14 residues. Germline V gene data show CDR1 as WNHNN and CDR2 as SYGVQD (reference sequence). CDR3 sequence: CASSPGNGANVLTF. DNA of the CDR3: TGCGCCAGCAGTCCCGGGAACGGGGCCAACGTCCTGACTTTC.

The gene calls are TRBV7-3 and TRBJ2-5; 7 bases fit TRBD1. Losses at the gene ends were 4 bases for V and 4 bases for J; bases not matched to a gene: 6. From germline, CDR1 is SGHTA and CDR2 FQGTGA. This CDR3 comprises 14 residues. CDR3: CASSYTGERETQYF. The DNA of the CDR3 is TGTGCCAGCAGCTACACAGGGGAGAGAGAGACCCAGTACTTC.